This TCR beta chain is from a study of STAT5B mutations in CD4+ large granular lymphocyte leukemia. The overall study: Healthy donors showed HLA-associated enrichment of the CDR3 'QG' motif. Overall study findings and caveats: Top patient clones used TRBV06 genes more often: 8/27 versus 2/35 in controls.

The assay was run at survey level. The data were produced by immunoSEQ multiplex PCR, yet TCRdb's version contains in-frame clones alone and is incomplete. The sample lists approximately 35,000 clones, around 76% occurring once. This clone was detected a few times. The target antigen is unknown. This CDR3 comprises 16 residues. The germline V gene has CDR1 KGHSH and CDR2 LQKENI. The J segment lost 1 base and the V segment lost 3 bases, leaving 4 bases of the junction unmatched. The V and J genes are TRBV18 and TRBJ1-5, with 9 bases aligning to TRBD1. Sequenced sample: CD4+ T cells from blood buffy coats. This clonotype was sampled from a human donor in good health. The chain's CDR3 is CASSPTGGLSNQPQHF. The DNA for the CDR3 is TGTGCCAGCTCACCGACAGGGGGGTTGAGCAATCAGCCCCAGCATTTT.